What follows are 13 T cell receptor beta chains derived from one specimen sequenced in a study of blood T cells in healthy people across ages. Using a J-beta primer mix together with a sample-barcoded 5' primer, a second PCR was run for roughly 6 to 12 cycles. TCRdb independently ran MiXCR on the 5' RACE reads; one entry per CDR3 protein. Altogether about a million distinct CDR3 sequences are present, more than 30% being singletons, with the ten largest covering around 14%. The sample was blood. These receptors were taken from a man younger than 30 in good health.

This chain joins TRBV12-5 and TRBJ2-2, with D unresolved. Germline assignment: CDR1 LGHNT and CDR2 FRNRAP. V dropped 5 bases and J dropped 6 bases, with 10 bases sitting between them. CDR3 size: 13 residues. The CDR3 reads CASGPPLAGELFF. The CDR3 DNA reads TGTGCTAGTGGTCCCCCTTTAGCCGGGGAGCTGTTTTTT.

This clonotype was found once. V usage is TRBV2 and J usage is TRBJ2-3, with TRBD2 identical over 10 bases. Germline CDR1 and CDR2: SNHLY and FYNNEI. After removal of 5 bases from V and 1 base from J, the junction contained 6 bases not matched to a gene. This CDR3 contains 16 residues. The CDR3 region is CASSTTGTSGTDTQYF. The CDR3, as DNA: TGTGCCAGCAGTACTACCGGGACTAGCGGCACAGATACGCAGTATTTT.

J is TRBJ2-1 and V is TRBV6-2 or TRBV6-3; possible D gene TRBD1, 6 bases. Germline CDR1 reads MNHEY; CDR2 reads SVGEGT. Trimming pared 5 bases from V and 4 bases from J, leaving 12 bases between. CDR3 length: 14 amino acids. CDR3 sequence (DNA): TGTGCCAGCAGTGACCCGGACAGTTACAATGAGCAGTTCTTC. Translating gives CASSDPDSYNEQFF.

Regarding this clonotype: Possible read error: a much larger clone is one base away. V gene TRBV20-1 combines with J gene TRBJ2-3, with D perhaps given as TRBD1 or TRBD2 (5 bases each). Germline CDR1 and CDR2: DFQATT and SNEGSKA (reference sequence). This CDR3 is built from 14 residues. The CDR3 nucleotides are TGCAGTGTTAGAGAGGGGCTGAGCACAGATACGCAGTATTTT. This codes for CSVREGLSTDTQYF.

The chain recombines TRBV4-1 with TRBJ2-5; 7 positions agree with TRBD1. CDR1 and CDR2 from the germline V gene are MGHRA and YSYEKL. The CDR3 contains 19 residues. The trim removed 0 bases at V and 0 bases at J, leaving 13 bases unmatched. The CDR3 sequence is CASSQDSLGDSPYQETQYF. Here the CDR3 DNA reads TGCGCCAGCAGCCAAGATAGTTTAGGGGACAGCCCGTACCAAGAGACCCAGTACTTC.

This clonotype was seen more than once but under ten times. The chain recombines TRBV6-2 or TRBV6-3 with TRBJ2-4; D gene ambiguous. The DNA end favors TRBJ2-7, so the J call may be wrong. Germline V gives CDR1 MNHEY, CDR2 SVGEGT. This CDR3 is 15 amino acids long. The CDR3 DNA follows: TGTGCCAGCAGTTACGGTCGCGGTTACTCCTACGAGCAGTACTTC. Its translation is CASSYGRGYSYEQYF.

This clonotype has a handful of counts. The chain couples TRBV5-1 to TRBJ2-1; D not certain. V gave up 3 bases and J gave up 9 bases, with 10 bases separating them. Germline assignment: CDR1 SGHRS and CDR2 YFSETQ. CDR3 length: 12 residues. CDR3: CASSSRWGEQFF. Here the CDR3 DNA reads TGCGCCAGCAGCTCTCGGTGGGGTGAGCAGTTCTTC.

J is TRBJ1-3 and V is TRBV29-1; 8 positions match TRBD1. Losses at the gene ends were 5 bases for V and 4 bases for J; bases not matched to a gene: 7. This CDR3 has 14 amino acids. CDR1 and CDR2 (germline): SQVTM, ANQGSEA. The CDR3 coding sequence is TGCAGCGTTTCAGGGGGCCTTGAAGGAAACACCATATATTTT. Protein sequence: CSVSGGLEGNTIYF.

As for this clonotype: A clone one base away is much larger, so this may be a read error. V is TRBV10-3 and J is TRBJ2-3; TRBD2 is a possible D gene (5 bases). The germline V gene has CDR1 ENHRY and CDR2 SYGVKD. The CDR3 is 15 amino acids. The CDR3 DNA reads TGTGCCATCAGTGGCATAGCGTCTAGCACAGATACGCGGTATTTT. It codes for CAISGIASSTDTRYF.

The chain joins TRBV5-5 to TRBJ1-1; possibly TRBD1 for D (5 bases). CDR3 size: 14 residues. Germline lookup yields CDR1 SGHKS and CDR2 YYEKEE (reference sequence). V lost 2 bases and J lost 5, with 13 bases in between. CDR3 residues: CASSFGGGRTEAFF. DNA of the CDR3: TGTGCCAGCAGCTTTGGGGGAGGAAGAACTGAAGCTTTCTTT.

The chain couples TRBV20-1 to TRBJ2-1; 7 nucleotides agree with TRBD2. V trimming: 4 bases; J trimming: 2 bases; junction bases outside the gene matches: 5. The CDR3 runs 14 residues. CDR1 and CDR2 (germline): DFQATT, SNEGSKA (reference sequence). CDR3 nucleotide sequence: TGCAGTGCTATCCAGCGGGGACCCTACAATGAGCAGTTCTTC. It is translated as CSAIQRGPYNEQFF.

The gene calls are TRBV5-4 and TRBJ1-2; no clear D gene. Germline lookup yields CDR1 SGHNT and CDR2 YYREEE (reference sequence). Trimming took 6 bases from V and 2 from J, leaving 14 bases between them. This CDR3 spans 14 amino acids. The DNA for the CDR3 is TGTGCCAGCATCCTTCGTGGTAGCAACTATGGCTACACCTTC. This codes for CASILRGSNYGYTF.

This chain uses TRBV13 with TRBJ1-6; D unclear. The germline V gene encodes CDR1 PRHDT and CDR2 FYEKMQ (reference sequence). V lost 2 bases and J 7 bases, leaving 9 bases between the germline ends. This CDR3 spans 14 amino acids. In DNA, the CDR3 is TGTGCCAGCAGCTTACAAGGGCACAATTCACCCCTCCACTTT. It encodes CASSLQGHNSPLHF.